There are a few counts of the clone carrying this T cell receptor (beta chain). This sample was included in a study of T-cell reconstitution after alpha-beta-depleted transplantation in children. The CDR3 is made up of 14 amino acids. CDR1 and CDR2 from the germline V gene are SGHRS and YFSETQ. The J segment lost 11 bases and the V segment lost 4 bases, leaving 14 bases of the junction unmatched. Unique molecular identifiers were incorporated during preparation of the TCRbeta library. One entry per CDR3 protein results from TCRdb running MiXCR on the PCR reads. The sample records hundreds of thousands of distinct CDR3 sequences, roughly 15% being singletons.

This TCR was recovered from a human donor who donated a stem cell graft to a child with Fanconi anemia. The V and J genes are TRBV5-1 and TRBJ1-1; 7 nucleotides match TRBD1. Specimen: PBMCs, collected from the stem cell graft. The DNA for the CDR3 is TGCGCCAGCAGCCCGGCCAGGGGGGGCAATAATGCTTTCTTT. Translated: CASSPARGGNNAFF.